This T cell receptor beta chain originates from a study of chemoradiotherapy in HPV16-positive cancers. Study at large: Two HPV16-positive patients' cells yielded candidate HPV-specific clones and common motifs. The study, taken as a whole, reports: During treatment, candidate HPV-specific clones and E7-related motifs expanded in tumor.

Germline lookup yields CDR1 MGHDK and CDR2 SYGVNS. V was shortened by 1 base and J by 0 bases, with 10 bases between the two germline ends. The CDR3 has 15 residues. This table comes from immunoSEQ multiplex PCR, and its TCRdb copy is limited to in-frame clones, with some not included. The sample lists about 21,000 clones, about 90% occurring once. Comments on this clone: Its antigen is undetermined.

Repertoires were sampled repeatedly during chemoradiotherapy. This material consisted of blood, taken from a patient who underwent chemoradiotherapy. The receptor's source is a human donor with HPV-associated anogenital cancer. The chain is built from TRBV25-1 and TRBJ2-7; D is unclear. CDR3 nucleotide sequence: TGTGCCAGCAGTGAATTAGACGGTACCTCCTACGAGCAGTACTTC. Translation: CASSELDGTSYEQYF.